The source of this TCR beta chain is a study of blood T cell repertoires in COVID-19. Study information: Specimens from acute and convalescent COVID-19 originated in the United States, Italy and Spain. The analysed material was cDNA or gDNA that came from T cells, B-cell-depleted T cells, or PBMCs.

This CDR3 is 14 amino acids long. The V and J ends lost 7 bases and 0 bases respectively, with 10 bases between them. Per the germline V gene, CDR1 is MNHNY and CDR2 is SVGAGI (reference sequence). Clones were sequenced by immunoSEQ multiplex PCR, and TCRdb holds only the in-frame ones, with some missing. There are roughly 350,000 clones in the sample; over 75% occur only once, and about 10% lies in the top ten. Sequencing was carried out using peripheral blood. The sequence was collected from a woman aged 30 to 39 with COVID-19, enrolled during active disease. The chain has TRBV6-6 and TRBJ1-3; a weak D match, TRBD1 (6 bases). The CDR3 coding sequence is TGTGCCAGCAACGAACAGGGCTCTGGAAACACCATATATTTT. Translating gives CASNEQGSGNTIYF.